These 24 T cell receptor beta chains came from one sample sequenced in a study of blood T cell repertoires in COVID-19. The data were produced by immunoSEQ multiplex PCR, yet TCRdb's version contains in-frame clones alone and is incomplete. Here the sample spans roughly 200,000 clones, 80% to 85% being singletons. Sequences were obtained from peripheral blood. The receptors stem from a woman at least 80 years old with COVID-19, enrolled during active disease.

J is TRBJ2-1 and V is TRBV6-5, with 9 bases matching TRBD2. Germline V gene data show CDR1 as MNHEY and CDR2 as SVGAGI. The CDR3 consists of 15 residues. Trimming removed 4 bases from V and 6 bases from J; junction bases left unmatched: 7. CDR3 bases: TGTGCCAGCAGTTCAAAGGCGGGGGGGTTCAATGAGCAGTTCTTC. Translated, it gives CASSSKAGGFNEQFF.

The rearrangement links TRBV11-3 to TRBJ2-3, with 8 bases that match TRBD2. Germline assignment: CDR1 SGHNT and CDR2 YENEEA. V shed 5 bases, J shed 5 bases, and the junction held 9 bases outside the gene matches. The CDR3 spans 15 residues. The DNA for the CDR3 is TGTGCCAGCAGCCCAGGGACTAGGAAGGAAGATACGCAGTATTTT. Encoded protein: CASSPGTRKEDTQYF.

In DNA form, the CDR3 reads TGTGCCACCAACTCAGACAGGGGGCCGTACTCTGAAGCTTTCTTT. Residues: CATNSDRGPYSEAFF. The chain combines TRBV15 with TRBJ1-1; 10 positions match TRBD1. The CDR3 extends over 15 amino acids. Germline V CDR1 and CDR2: LNHNV, YYDKDF (reference sequence). J was trimmed by 6 bases and V by 7 bases; bases with no gene match: 11.

The chain uses TRBV6-1 and TRBJ2-2, with TRBD1 identical over 9 bases. CDR1 is MNHNS, CDR2 SASEGT, per germline. The CDR3 length is 15 residues. Unmatched junction bases numbered 5, after V lost 3 bases and J lost 6 bases. The CDR3, as DNA: TGTGCCAGCAGTGACGACAGGGGGATCGCCGGGGAGCTGTTTTTT. This codes for CASSDDRGIAGELFF.

This clone was detected once. V and J are TRBV7-9 and TRBJ2-5; D is undetermined. With 3 bases removed from V and 1 base from J, the gap between germline ends came to 6 bases. CDR3 length equals 13 residues. Per germline, CDR1 SEHNR and CDR2 FQNEAQ (reference sequence). The CDR3 is CASSFGVQETQYF. The CDR3 DNA reads TGTGCCAGCAGCTTCGGTGTCCAAGAGACCCAGTACTTC.

This rearrangement joins TRBV12-3 or TRBV12-4 to TRBJ1-2; D unresolved. Trimming pared 4 bases from V and 8 bases from J, leaving 8 bases between. The CDR3 is made up of 11 amino acids. CDR3 sequence reads: CASSSLRGYTF. CDR3 in DNA: TGTGCCAGCAGTTCTTTGCGAGGCTACACCTTC.

This chain connects TRBV30 to TRBJ2-7; tentatively, D is TRBD1 (5 bases). Trimming stripped 2 bases from V and 3 bases from J, with 14 bases between. CDR1 and CDR2 from the germline V gene are GTSNPN and SVGIG (reference sequence). The CDR3 covers 14 residues. Here the CDR3 DNA reads TGTGCCTGGAGTCTAGAGGTGGGGCACTACGAGCAGTACTTC. Its translation: CAWSLEVGHYEQYF.

V and J are TRBV19 and TRBJ1-2; weak D call: TRBD1 (6 bases). The V end lost 4 bases, the J end lost 8 bases, and 17 bases lay between the germline ends. CDR1 is LNHDA, CDR2 SQIVND, per germline (reference sequence). This CDR3 has 14 amino acids. This CDR3 reads CASSSGGPLVGYTF. The CDR3 DNA sequence: TGTGCCAGTAGTAGTGGGGGCCCCCTTGTCGGCTACACCTTC.

This chain joins TRBV7-3 and TRBJ2-3; a possible D gene is TRBD1 (5 bases). The germline V and J ends were trimmed by 5 bases and 11 bases, with 17 bases remaining between them. The germline V gene encodes CDR1 SGHTA and CDR2 FQGTGA. The CDR3 runs 13 residues. In DNA, the CDR3 is TGTGCCAGCAGCCAATGGCAGGGCGCTGGGCAGTATTTT. The encoded protein is CASSQWQGAGQYF.

The chain carries TRBV7-2 and TRBJ2-7, with 7 positions matching TRBD1. CDR1 and CDR2 from the germline V gene are SGHTA and FQGNSA. V shed 2 bases, J shed 6 bases, and the junction held 7 bases outside the gene matches. There are 14 residues in the CDR3. CDR3 nucleotides: TGTGCCAGCAGCTTACGATCCGGGACAGTCGAGCAGTACTTC. Amino acids: CASSLRSGTVEQYF. Variable domain in full (rest from reference TRBV7-2 and TRBJ2-7): GAGVSQSPSNKVTEKGKDVELRCDPISGHTALYWYRQSLGQGLEFLIYFQGNSAPDKSGLPSDRFSAERTGGSVSTLTIQRTQQEDSAVYLCASSLRSGTVEQYFGPGTRLTVT.

The chain employs TRBV28 and TRBJ1-1; no reliable D call. CDR3 length: 13 residues. The germline V gene encodes CDR1 MDHEN and CDR2 SYDVKM. The V and J ends lost 10 bases and 11 bases respectively, with 23 bases between them. The CDR3 DNA reads TGTGCCACCAAGGAAGAGATTATGGTCGGGGCTTTCTTT. This sequence encodes CATKEEIMVGAFF.

The rearrangement uses TRBV30 and TRBJ1-1; D may be TRBD1 (5 bases). With 2 bases removed from V and 10 bases from J, the gap between germline ends came to 11 bases. Germline V gives CDR1 GTSNPN, CDR2 SVGIG (reference sequence). The CDR3 is 11 residues long. The chain's CDR3 is CAWSRGTRAFF. The CDR3 bases are TGTGCCTGGAGTAGGGGTACGAGAGCTTTCTTT.

Comments on this clone: The same CDR3 can be traced to other DNA sequences in this sample. The J gene is TRBJ1-2, the V gene TRBV5-1, with TRBD1 identical over 7 bases. V was clipped by 0 bases and J by 4 bases; unmatched bases: 0. This CDR3 comprises 13 residues. CDR1 and CDR2 from the germline V gene are SGHRS and YFSETQ. CDR3 amino acids: CASSLDRGYGYTF. The CDR3 DNA is TGCGCCAGCAGCTTGGACAGGGGCTATGGCTACACCTTC.

This rearrangement joins TRBV18 to TRBJ2-5; 7 positions agree with TRBD2. CDR3 length equals 13 residues. Germline CDR1 is KGHSH and CDR2 is LQKENI. Trimming took 3 bases from V and 5 from J; bases not matched to a gene: 3. CDR3 sequence reads: CASSPVAGETQYF. CDR3 bases: TGTGCCAGCTCACCGGTAGCGGGTGAGACCCAGTACTTC.

The V and J genes are TRBV6-5 and TRBJ1-1; 7 bases align to TRBD1. Germline V gives CDR1 MNHEY, CDR2 SVGAGI. The CDR3 is 14 residues long. V was pared by 4 bases and J by 0 bases, with 2 bases of the junction left unmatched. DNA of the CDR3: TGTGCCAGCAGTTCACAGGGGATGAACACTGAAGCTTTCTTT. Its translation is CASSSQGMNTEAFF.

The chain uses TRBV28 and TRBJ1-1, with a weak D call TRBD1 (5 bases). Trimming removed 8 bases from V and 1 base from J, with 14 bases in between. Per germline, CDR1 MDHEN and CDR2 SYDVKM. This CDR3 spans 14 amino acids. The CDR3 DNA reads as TGTGCCAGCGGTAGTTACAGGCCGAACACTGAAGCTTTCTTT. It is translated as CASGSYRPNTEAFF. The complete variable domain, with remaining parts taken from reference TRBV28 and TRBJ1-1, reads DVKVTQSSRYLVKRTGEKVFLECVQDMDHENMFWYRQDPGLGLRLIYFSYDVKMKEKGDIPEGYSVSREKKERFSLILESASTNQTSMYLCASGSYRPNTEAFFGQGTRLTVV.

The chain employs TRBV19 and TRBJ1-1; D uncertain. Trimming removed 3 bases at V and 4 bases at J, with 12 bases between. Per germline, CDR1 LNHDA and CDR2 SQIVND (reference sequence). The CDR3 has 14 amino acids. CDR3 amino acids: CASSILAAPTEAFF. The CDR3, as DNA: TGTGCCAGTAGTATTCTAGCAGCTCCCACTGAAGCTTTCTTT. The full variable domain, in which reference TRBV19 and TRBJ1-1 provide the parts outside the CDR3, is DGGITQSPKYLFRKEGQNVTLSCEQNLNHDAMYWYRQDPGQGLRLIYYSQIVNDFQKGDIAEGYSVSREKKESFPLTVTSAQKNPTAFYLCASSILAAPTEAFFGQGTRLTVV.

The chain employs TRBV10-1 and TRBJ1-2; D remains ambiguous. The CDR3 spans 13 residues. CDR1 is WNHNN, CDR2 SYGVQD, per germline (reference sequence). V was shortened by 3 bases and J by 0 bases, with 5 bases between the two germline ends. The CDR3 spells CASSERANYGYTF. The CDR3 nucleotides read TGCGCCAGCAGTGAACGAGCTAACTATGGCTACACCTTC.

J is TRBJ2-6 and V is TRBV6-2 or TRBV6-3; 10 positions agree with TRBD1. CDR1 MNHEY and CDR2 SVGEGT come from the germline V gene. The V gene end was trimmed by 4 bases and the J gene end by 4 bases; junction bases not matched to a gene: 7. This CDR3 has 17 amino acids. CDR3: CASSSTGGRAGANVLTF. The CDR3 DNA reads as TGTGCCAGCAGTTCGACAGGGGGCAGGGCGGGGGCCAACGTCCTGACTTTC.

The V call is TRBV30, the J call TRBJ1-2; no firm D call. The germline gives CDR1 GTSNPN, CDR2 SVGIG (reference sequence). CDR3 length: 11 amino acids. V lost 5 bases and J 4 bases, leaving 8 bases between the germline ends. The CDR3 reads CAWEGGYGYTF. In DNA form, the CDR3 reads TGTGCCTGGGAGGGAGGCTATGGCTACACCTTC. Variable domain in full (rest from reference TRBV30 and TRBJ1-2): SQTIHQWPATLVQPVGSPLSLECTVEGTSNPNLYWYRQAAGRGLQLLFYSVGIGQISSEVPQNLSASRPQDRQFILSSKKLLLSDSGFYLCAWEGGYGYTFGSGTRLTVV.

This rearrangement joins TRBV10-3 to TRBJ2-7; 8 positions match TRBD2. Germline trimming cut 7 bases from V and 4 bases from J; bases unmatched to any gene: 6. Per germline, CDR1 ENHRY and CDR2 SYGVKD. CDR3 length: 13 residues. The CDR3 DNA sequence: TGTGCCATCAAGGGCGGGGGGACGTACGAGCAGTACTTC. As protein: CAIKGGGTYEQYF.

This clone occurred a few times. This chain uses TRBV6-4 with TRBJ2-7; the D gene is possibly TRBD2 (5 bases). The V end lost 0 bases, the J end lost 0 bases, and 9 bases lay between the germline ends. Germline V gene sequence: CDR1 MRHNA, CDR2 SNTAGT. CDR3 length: 15 residues. The CDR3 DNA follows: TGTGCCAGCAGTGACTCGAGGCTAGCCTCCTACGAGCAGTACTTC. Translating gives CASSDSRLASYEQYF.

In this sample, this clone turned up a few times. The chain couples TRBV6-6 to TRBJ2-7, with a weak D call TRBD1 (6 bases). CDR1 and CDR2 from the germline V gene are MNHNY and SVGAGI (reference sequence). This CDR3 spans 15 amino acids. V was shortened by 0 bases and J by 2 bases, with 11 bases between the two germline ends. The CDR3: CASSYSRTAAYEQYF. CDR3 coding DNA: TGTGCCAGCAGTTACTCTCGGACAGCGGCCTACGAGCAGTACTTC.

V and J are TRBV5-5 and TRBJ1-5; possibly TRBD1 for D (5 bases). V dropped 0 bases and J dropped 3 bases, with 16 bases sitting between them. This CDR3 spans 17 amino acids. The germline V gene encodes CDR1 SGHKS and CDR2 YYEKEE (reference sequence). For the CDR3, the DNA is TGTGCCAGCAGCTTGGCGGGCCCAGGGCGGACCAATCAGCCCCAGCATTTT. It translates to CASSLAGPGRTNQPQHF.